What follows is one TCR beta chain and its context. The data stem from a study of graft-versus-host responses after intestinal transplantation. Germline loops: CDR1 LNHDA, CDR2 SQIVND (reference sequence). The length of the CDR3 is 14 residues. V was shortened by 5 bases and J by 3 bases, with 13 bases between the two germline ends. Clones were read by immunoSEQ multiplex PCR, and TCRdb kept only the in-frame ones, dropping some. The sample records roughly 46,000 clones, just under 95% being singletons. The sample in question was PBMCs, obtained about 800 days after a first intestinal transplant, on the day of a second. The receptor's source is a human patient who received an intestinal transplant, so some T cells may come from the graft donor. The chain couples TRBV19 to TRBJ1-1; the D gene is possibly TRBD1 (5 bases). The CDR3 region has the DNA TGTGCCAGTAGTTGGGGGGAGTCGGACACTGAAGCTTTCTTT. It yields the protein CASSWGESDTEAFF.